These 15 T cell receptor beta chains originate from one sample sequenced in a study of OX40 agonist ivuxolimab in advanced cancers. The library was produced with the immunoSEQ multiplex PCR assay. TCRdb obtained this table from immuneACCESS and retained in-frame rearrangements with V and J assigned. These tables miss some clones; where compared with another copy, unresolved V genes account for less than half of the shortfall, and the remainder is unexplained. This sample gives 50,000 to 75,000 clones in total; 70% to 90% of them show up just once. The ten largest make up around 0.6% of the sample. The sequences come from CD4+ or CD8+ T cells sorted from blood, collected in a trial of the OX40 agonist ivuxolimab. The receptor source for this set is an adult with an advanced solid tumor such as melanoma, head and neck, liver or kidney cancer.

The gene calls are TRBV18 and TRBJ2-3, with D tentatively TRBD1 or TRBD2 (5 bases each). The CDR3 totals 14 residues. CDR1 KGHSH and CDR2 LQKENI come from the germline V gene. Trimming left V 2 bases short and J 8 bases short, with 14 bases between. The CDR3 region has the DNA TGTGCCAGCTCACCATCCGGGACCCCTGCTACGCAGTATTTT. Translating gives CASSPSGTPATQYF.

The J gene is TRBJ1-2, the V gene TRBV14; perhaps TRBD1 as D (6 bases). This CDR3 has 14 residues. Deletions cut 6 bases from V and 2 bases from J, with 13 bases between. CDR1 SGHDN and CDR2 FVKESK come from the germline V gene. The CDR3 sequence is CASSRLGGNYGYTF. CDR3 DNA: TGTGCCAGCAGTCGTCTAGGGGGGAACTATGGCTACACCTTC.

This clone was found once. Mismatch with germline at one junction end may stem from a read error. The sample holds other DNA sequences that translate to the same CDR3. The chain uses TRBV6-5 and TRBJ1-2; D possibly corresponds to TRBD1 (6 bases). CDR1 is MNHEY, CDR2 SVGAGI, per germline. The CDR3 totals 16 residues. CDR3 protein: CASSYSITGTNYGYTF. CDR3 in DNA: TGTGCCAGCAGTTACTCGATTACAGGGACCAACTACGGCTACACCTTC.

Remarks on this clone: At the DNA level, this CDR3 is encoded by other sequences in the same sample as well. The chain recombines TRBV5-1 with TRBJ2-5, with D tentatively TRBD1 (6 bases). V was cut by 0 bases and J by 4 bases, with 10 bases left in between. This CDR3 has 14 amino acids. Germline assignment: CDR1 SGHRS and CDR2 YFSETQ. The DNA of the CDR3 is TGCGCCAGCAGCTTGGGGTCAGGGGTAGAGACCCAGTACTTC. Translation: CASSLGSGVETQYF.

This clone appeared a single time. The genes are TRBV18 and TRBJ2-3, with a tentative D call TRBD2 (6 bases). The V end lost 3 bases, the J end lost 5 bases, and 12 bases lay between the germline ends. Per the germline V gene, CDR1 is KGHSH and CDR2 is LQKENI. This CDR3 comprises 14 residues. The chain's CDR3 is CASSPGGGVDTQYF. The CDR3 DNA is TGTGCCAGCTCACCGGGCGGAGGGGTAGATACGCAGTATTTT.

The V and J genes are TRBV6-6 and TRBJ1-3, with D perhaps matching TRBD1 (5 bases). CDR1 MNHNY and CDR2 SVGAGI come from the germline V gene (reference sequence). The V end was cut by 2 bases, the J end by 2 bases, with 10 bases between. This CDR3 has 15 residues. Here the CDR3 reads CASSYVEGPGNTIYF. The CDR3, as DNA: TGTGCCAGCAGTTACGTTGAGGGGCCTGGAAACACCATATATTTT.

The rearrangement joins TRBV19 to TRBJ2-4, with D unresolved. V was pared by 3 bases and J by 5 bases, with 8 bases between. Germline V gene data show CDR1 as LNHDA and CDR2 as SQIVND (reference sequence). The CDR3 totals 13 residues. The CDR3 DNA is TGTGCCAGTAGTATCTGGGCAGAAAACATTCAGTACTTC. It translates to CASSIWAENIQYF.

This clone was seen a single time. This chain links TRBV7-2 with TRBJ2-7; 10 positions agree with TRBD2. J gave up 3 bases and V 2 bases, and 1 base lay outside the gene matches. Germline lookup yields CDR1 SGHTA and CDR2 FQGNSA. The CDR3 is made up of 14 amino acids. CDR3 sequence reads: CASSLSGGVYEQYF. The CDR3 region has the DNA TGTGCCAGCAGCTTAAGCGGGGGGGTCTACGAGCAGTACTTC.

V gene TRBV9 combines with J gene TRBJ2-1; TRBD2 agrees at 11 bases. The ends lost 3 bases at V and 3 bases at J; junction bases unmatched: 14. CDR3 size: 19 residues. CDR1 SGDLS and CDR2 YYNGEE come from the germline V gene. In nucleotides, the CDR3 is TGTGCCAGCAGCGCTCAGACTAGCGGGGTGGATTATAACTACAATGAGCAGTTCTTC. As protein: CASSAQTSGVDYNYNEQFF.

The chain carries TRBV9 and TRBJ2-5; D ambiguous. The germline V gene encodes CDR1 SGDLS and CDR2 YYNGEE. The CDR3 spans 16 residues. V dropped 0 bases and J dropped 1 base, with 13 bases sitting between them. CDR3 amino acids: CASSVAPNPSQETQYF. CDR3 in DNA: TGTGCCAGCAGCGTAGCCCCGAACCCATCCCAAGAGACCCAGTACTTC.

The sample holds a few counts of this clone. V usage is TRBV5-1 and J usage is TRBJ1-1; weak D call: TRBD1 (5 bases). V was pared by 0 bases and J by 5 bases, with 14 bases between. The length of the CDR3 is 15 residues. Germline V gene lookup returns CDR1 SGHRS and CDR2 YFSETQ. CDR3 in amino acids: CASSLEWGVRTEAFF. In DNA, the CDR3 is TGCGCCAGCAGCTTGGAGTGGGGGGTACGGACTGAAGCTTTCTTT.

This chain uses TRBV5-1 with TRBJ2-2; TRBD1 agrees at 10 bases. The CDR3 contains 16 residues. Trimming cost V 2 bases and J 5 bases; bases outside gene matches: 6. Germline CDR1 and CDR2: SGHRS and YFSETQ. CDR3 bases: TGCGCCAGCAGCTTCGGGCGGACAGGGGGTACCGGGGAGCTGTTTTTT. It is translated as CASSFGRTGGTGELFF.

V and J are TRBV5-4 and TRBJ1-3; no definite D call. CDR1 and CDR2 from the germline V gene are SGHNT and YYREEE (reference sequence). V dropped 6 bases and J dropped 0 bases, with 10 bases sitting between them. The CDR3 has 14 amino acids. The CDR3 region has the DNA TGTGCCAGCACCGCGGGAGTCTCTGGAAACACCATATATTTT. It is translated as CASTAGVSGNTIYF.

This chain links TRBV5-1 with TRBJ1-2, with TRBD1 as a possible D gene (6 bases). Germline CDR1 reads SGHRS; CDR2 reads YFSETQ. The CDR3 is 15 residues long. V was trimmed by 0 bases and J by 8 bases, leaving 17 bases between them. The CDR3 DNA reads TGCGCCAGCAGCTTGGAGGGGCAGGGGAGCGGAGGCTACACCTTC. The encoded protein is CASSLEGQGSGGYTF.

This chain links TRBV5-1 with TRBJ1-1; 7 nucleotides agree with TRBD1. CDR1 is SGHRS and CDR2 is YFSETQ in the germline V gene. There are 13 residues in the CDR3. The V and J ends lost 5 bases and 5 bases, in that order; junction bases with no gene match: 6. CDR3 protein: CASRATGETEAFF. For the CDR3, the DNA is TGCGCCAGCAGAGCTACAGGGGAAACTGAAGCTTTCTTT.